These 27 T cell receptor beta chains were all obtained from the same sample, sequenced in a study of a mutant IDH1 vaccine in newly diagnosed glioma. Here immunoSEQ multiplex PCR was the method, and the copy in TCRdb shows in-frame clones only, minus some. Seen here are 42,000 or so clones, about 80% observed once, and the top ten hold about 4.6%. The antigens for these receptors are not known. Regarding time point: week 35, safety follow-up. Every single dose of the vaccine, 300 ug of mutant IDH1 20-mer peptide, came with topical imiquimod. Sequenced material: PBMCs, taken from a glioma patient whose treatment included an IDH1 peptide vaccine. These receptors all come from a woman aged 50 to 65 with glioma.

The chain employs TRBV5-6 and TRBJ2-5, with TRBD2 identical over 8 bases. The junction had 7 bases not matched to a gene; V was cut back by 0 bases and J by 6 bases. This CDR3 contains 15 residues. CDR1 SGHDT and CDR2 YYEEEE come from the germline V gene. CDR3 sequence: CASSLGGGTAQTQYF. As DNA, the CDR3 is TGTGCCAGCAGCTTGGGCGGGGGGACTGCTCAGACCCAGTACTTC.

The chain carries TRBV11-2 and TRBJ1-4, with no clear D. Deletions cut 5 bases from V and 2 bases from J, with 9 bases between. Germline CDR1 is SGHAT and CDR2 is FQNNGV. This CDR3 is 14 amino acids long. The CDR3 DNA follows: TGTGCCAGCAGCCTACGACCTACTAATGAAAAACTGTTTTTT. Residues: CASSLRPTNEKLFF.

The rearrangement joins TRBV19 to TRBJ1-5; 7 bases match TRBD1. The CDR3 length is 15 residues. V shed 11 bases and J 2 bases; nucleotides not matched to a gene: 12. Germline CDR1 LNHDA, CDR2 SQIVND (reference sequence). The CDR3 bases are TGTGCCTCAGCGAGGGGGCTGATGGGCAATCAGCCCCAGCATTTT. This codes for CASARGLMGNQPQHF.

This rearrangement joins TRBV7-2 to TRBJ1-2; tentative D call: TRBD1 (5 bases). CDR1 is SGHTA and CDR2 is FQGNSA in the germline V gene. V shed 1 base and J shed 0 bases, with 12 bases lying between them. This CDR3 has 16 amino acids. CDR3 sequence (DNA): TGTGCCAGCAGCTTAGAGTTCGGGGGGGCTAACTATGGCTACACCTTC. Its protein product is CASSLEFGGANYGYTF.

The chain combines TRBV5-1 with TRBJ2-2; 12 bases are a match to TRBD2. This CDR3 contains 18 residues. The V gene end was trimmed by 2 bases and the J gene end by 0 bases; junction bases not matched to a gene: 5. Germline V gene data show CDR1 as SGHRS and CDR2 as YFSETQ. For the CDR3, the DNA is TGCGCCAGCAGCTTAGCTGGACTAGCGGGGCCGAACACCGGGGAGCTGTTTTTT. This encodes CASSLAGLAGPNTGELFF.

The chain carries TRBV6-1 and TRBJ2-1; 12 positions match TRBD2. The junction had 13 bases not matched to a gene; V was cut back by 0 bases and J by 10 bases. The germline V gene encodes CDR1 MNHNS and CDR2 SASEGT. The CDR3 has 18 residues. As DNA, the CDR3 is TGTGCCAGCAGTGAAGCCTCCTGGGAGACTAGCGGGGGAAACGAGCAGTTCTTC. Its translation is CASSEASWETSGGNEQFF.

The rearrangement uses TRBV10-2 and TRBJ2-2; 9 bases match TRBD1. With V trimmed by 9 bases and J by 6 bases, 8 bases remained unmatched. Germline V gene lookup returns CDR1 WSHSY and CDR2 SAAADI. This CDR3 has 14 residues. The CDR3 here is CASAGTGPAGELFF. CDR3 coding DNA: TGCGCCAGTGCAGGGACAGGGCCCGCCGGGGAGCTGTTTTTT.

The chain carries TRBV5-1 and TRBJ2-7, with 8 nucleotides matching TRBD1. After removal of 0 bases from V and 3 bases from J, the junction contained 5 bases not matched to a gene. Germline CDR1 and CDR2: SGHRS and YFSETQ. This CDR3 spans 15 amino acids. The DNA for the CDR3 is TGCGCCAGCAGCTTGGGGGGTGACAGGGGCTACGAGCAGTACTTC. This codes for CASSLGGDRGYEQYF.

V gene TRBV5-6 combines with J gene TRBJ2-7, with 7 nucleotides matching TRBD1. Per the germline V gene, CDR1 is SGHDT and CDR2 is YYEEEE. V was pared by 4 bases and J by 11 bases, with 12 bases of the junction left unmatched. The length of the CDR3 is 13 residues. The CDR3, as DNA: TGTGCCAGCAGCCTCAACCGACAGGGCCGGGAGTACTTC. It is translated as CASSLNRQGREYF.

This clone has just one count. V gene TRBV19 combines with J gene TRBJ1-3; D gene ambiguous. This CDR3 spans 16 amino acids. Germline assignment: CDR1 LNHDA and CDR2 SQIVND (reference sequence). V was trimmed by 0 bases and J by 1 base, leaving 10 bases between them. CDR3 residues: CASSIDRANSGNTIYF. CDR3 nucleotides: TGTGCCAGTAGTATAGATCGGGCCAATTCTGGAAACACCATATATTTT.

The rearrangement joins TRBV1 to TRBJ2-6; the table's D call, TRBD1, was not checked against the DNA. TRBV1 is shown as a pseudogene. The CDR3 has 18 residues. In DNA form, the CDR3 reads TGCACCAGCAGTATTATTCGTTTGTCACAAAGTCGGGCCAACGTCCTGACTTTC. Protein sequence: CTSSIIRLSQSRANVLTF.

This chain links TRBV7-2 with TRBJ1-2; 9 bases are a match to TRBD1. This CDR3 region has 16 residues. The trim removed 1 base at V and 3 bases at J, leaving 6 bases unmatched. Germline V CDR1 and CDR2: SGHTA, FQGNSA. Here the CDR3 reads CASSLEGTGTHYGYTF. CDR3 DNA: TGTGCCAGCAGCTTAGAGGGGACAGGGACACACTATGGCTACACCTTC.

The chain employs TRBV19 and TRBJ2-5; D remains ambiguous. The V gene's germline CDR1 is LNHDA and CDR2 SQIVND (reference sequence). V was trimmed by 5 bases and J by 4 bases, leaving 11 bases between them. The CDR3 length is 13 residues. In nucleotides, the CDR3 is TGTGCCAGTAGTGGGATTTCGGGAGAGACCCAGTACTTC. It codes for CASSGISGETQYF.

The V and J genes are TRBV29-1 and TRBJ1-5, with 7 nucleotides matching TRBD1. The CDR3 is 13 residues long. Unmatched junction bases numbered 10, after V lost 7 bases and J lost 7 bases. Germline lookup yields CDR1 SQVTM and CDR2 ANQGSEA. CDR3 coding DNA: TGCAGCGCAACACAGGGGAGGGGACAGCCCCAGCATTTT. Amino acids: CSATQGRGQPQHF.

The chain uses TRBV5-1 and TRBJ1-1; tentatively, D is TRBD1 (6 bases). This CDR3 spans 15 amino acids. Per germline, CDR1 SGHRS and CDR2 YFSETQ. Trimming stripped 0 bases from V and 7 bases from J, with 16 bases between. The CDR3 loop reads CASSLGQGWSFEAFF. CDR3 sequence (DNA): TGCGCCAGCAGCTTGGGTCAGGGGTGGTCATTTGAAGCTTTCTTT.

V is TRBV5-1 and J is TRBJ1-6; 10 bases are a match to TRBD1. Germline trimming cut 4 bases from V and 10 bases from J; bases unmatched to any gene: 5. The CDR3 covers 14 residues. The germline gives CDR1 SGHRS, CDR2 YFSETQ. As DNA, the CDR3 is TGCGCCAGCAGCCTGGGACAGGGGTCCTCACCCCTCCACTTT. This sequence encodes CASSLGQGSSPLHF.

The rearrangement joins TRBV5-1 to TRBJ1-1; TRBD1 matches 8 bases. CDR1 and CDR2 (germline): SGHRS, YFSETQ. This CDR3 has 16 amino acids. J was trimmed by 1 base and V by 4 bases; bases with no gene match: 9. The CDR3 protein is CASSLGQGRENTEAFF. For the CDR3, the DNA is TGCGCCAGCAGCCTAGGACAGGGTAGGGAGAACACTGAAGCTTTCTTT.

There are a few counts of this clone. The chain combines TRBV11-2 with TRBJ2-7; D possibly corresponds to TRBD2 (6 bases). Trimming left V 2 bases short and J 1 base short, with 15 bases between. The CDR3 runs 16 residues. The germline gives CDR1 SGHAT, CDR2 FQNNGV. The CDR3 region has the DNA TGTGCCAGCAGCTTAAAACCGCGGACTAATTCCTACGAGCAGTACTTC. Residues: CASSLKPRTNSYEQYF.

The V and J genes are TRBV29-1 and TRBJ2-2; TRBD1 is a possible D gene (5 bases). Germline V gene sequence: CDR1 SQVTM, CDR2 ANQGSEA. The CDR3 totals 15 residues. Trimming removed 0 bases at V and 1 base at J, with 9 bases between. The DNA for the CDR3 is TGCAGCGTTGAAGATAGGACAAAGAACACCGGGGAGCTGTTTTTT. Protein sequence: CSVEDRTKNTGELFF.

This rearrangement joins TRBV19 to TRBJ1-1, with unresolved D. Germline CDR1 is LNHDA and CDR2 is SQIVND (reference sequence). Trimming took off 7 bases at V and 1 base at J, with 13 bases between the two ends. CDR3 length: 14 amino acids. The DNA for the CDR3 is TGTGCCAGTATCGCCCCGGGGTCGAACACTGAAGCTTTCTTT. Translation gives CASIAPGSNTEAFF.

In this sample, this clone turned up a few times. This sequence joins TRBV18 and TRBJ1-1, with a weak D call TRBD1 (5 bases). Trimming took off 2 bases at V and 0 bases at J, with 13 bases between the two ends. The CDR3 contains 16 residues. Looked up from germline, CDR1 is KGHSH and CDR2 is LQKENI. CDR3 in DNA: TGTGCCAGCTCACCAGGGGGTACGAACCTGAACACTGAAGCTTTCTTT. It codes for CASSPGGTNLNTEAFF.

This sequence joins TRBV10-3 and TRBJ1-4; D is possibly TRBD1 (6 bases). Per the germline V gene, CDR1 is ENHRY and CDR2 is SYGVKD. The CDR3 consists of 15 residues. Trimming removed 0 bases from V and 6 bases from J, with 11 bases in between. The CDR3 DNA reads TGTGCCATCAGTGAGTCGACAGGCACGGATGAAAAACTGTTTTTT. Translation gives CAISESTGTDEKLFF.

This clone was seen only once. The V and J genes are TRBV30 and TRBJ1-1; maybe TRBD1 (5 bases). V was cut by 4 bases and J by 6 bases, with 15 bases left in between. CDR1 is GTSNPN, CDR2 SVGIG, per germline (reference sequence). The CDR3 runs to 13 residues. Here the CDR3 reads CAWTVGARAEAFF. The DNA for the CDR3 is TGTGCCTGGACTGTAGGGGCCCGCGCTGAAGCTTTCTTT.

The rearrangement joins TRBV9 to TRBJ1-2, with D unclear. The CDR3 length is 14 residues. In germline, CDR1 is SGDLS, CDR2 YYNGEE. The germline V and J ends were trimmed by 0 bases and 4 bases, with 10 bases remaining between them. CDR3 region: CASSVEQAPYGYTF. CDR3 nucleotides: TGTGCCAGCAGCGTAGAGCAGGCCCCCTATGGCTACACCTTC.

This chain uses TRBV2 with TRBJ1-2; maybe TRBD1 (6 bases). The germline gives CDR1 SNHLY, CDR2 FYNNEI. Trimming cost V 0 bases and J 6 bases, with 8 bases left between them. The CDR3 extends over 13 amino acids. The CDR3 DNA follows: TGTGCCAGCAGTGAAGCTCACAGGGATGGCTACACCTTC. Its protein product is CASSEAHRDGYTF.

J is TRBJ1-1 and V is TRBV18; D is undetermined. Germline loops: CDR1 KGHSH, CDR2 LQKENI. CDR3 length: 14 residues. Trimming cost V 1 base and J 10 bases, with 16 bases left between them. The CDR3 DNA reads TGTGCCAGCTCACCACAAAAAGACACGACCTTAGCTTTCTTT. It yields the protein CASSPQKDTTLAFF.

The rearrangement uses TRBV5-6 and TRBJ1-1; D is perhaps TRBD1 (6 bases). Trimming left V 5 bases short and J 4 bases short, with 15 bases between. This CDR3 comprises 14 residues. Germline V gene data show CDR1 as SGHDT and CDR2 as YYEEEE. CDR3 nucleotide sequence: TGTGCCAGCAGTCTCAGGGGTTTCGGCACTGAAGCTTTCTTT. It yields the protein CASSLRGFGTEAFF.